These 7 T cell receptor beta chains originate from one sample sequenced in a study of blood T cells in healthy people across ages. Combining a sample-barcoded 5' primer with a J-beta primer mix, a second PCR ran for 7 to 11 cycles. TCRdb independently ran MiXCR on the 5' RACE reads; one entry per CDR3 protein. Of fewer than 2,000,000 distinct CDR3 sequences in the sample, approximately 32% are singletons; the top ten hold approximately 10%. The material sequenced was blood. All receptors derive from a woman in her 30s in good health.

The rearrangement joins TRBV25-1 to TRBJ2-7, with D perhaps matching TRBD1 (6 bases). This CDR3 has 15 residues. The V and J ends lost 0 bases and 2 bases respectively, with 11 bases between them. From germline, CDR1 is MGHDK and CDR2 SYGVNS. The CDR3 nucleotides read TGTGCCAGCAGTGAATATAAAGGGACAACCTACGAGCAGTACTTC. Translation gives CASSEYKGTTYEQYF.

In regard to this clonotype: A much larger clone lies one base from this, so it may be a read error. The chain couples TRBV29-1 to TRBJ2-1; 9 nucleotides match TRBD2. The CDR3 totals 15 residues. Per germline, CDR1 SQVTM and CDR2 ANQGSEA. The CDR3 sequence: CSVSASGASYNERFF. The CDR3 DNA sequence: TGCAGCGTTTCCGCTAGCGGGGCCTCCTACAATGAGCGGTTCTTC.

The V gene is TRBV5-1, the J gene TRBJ1-3, with 8 nucleotides matching TRBD1. The CDR3 loop spans 15 amino acids. The germline V gene encodes CDR1 SGHRS and CDR2 YFSETQ. The trim removed 4 bases at V and 3 bases at J, leaving 6 bases unmatched. The CDR3 spells CASSPDRASGNTIYF. The CDR3, as DNA: TGCGCCAGCAGCCCGGACAGGGCTAGTGGAAACACCATATATTTT.

The gene calls are TRBV28 and TRBJ2-1; 14 bases agree with TRBD2. The CDR3 loop spans 17 amino acids. Germline assignment: CDR1 MDHEN and CDR2 SYDVKM. V was pared by 6 bases and J by 6 bases, with 10 bases of the junction left unmatched. The CDR3 loop is CASSTPGLAGVGNEQFF. CDR3 in DNA: TGTGCCAGCAGCACCCCGGGACTAGCGGGAGTAGGCAATGAGCAGTTCTTC.

V usage is TRBV29-1 and J usage is TRBJ2-1, with unresolved D. Germline-derived CDR1 and CDR2 are SQVTM and ANQGSEA. V lost 4 bases to trimming and J lost 0 bases, with 10 bases between them. The CDR3 has 14 amino acids. CDR3 in amino acids: CSVVTRNSYNEQFF. CDR3 in DNA: TGCAGCGTTGTGACAAGGAACTCCTACAATGAGCAGTTCTTC.

This clonotype was found a few times. The chain couples TRBV11-2 to TRBJ2-7; the D is unclear. The V end was cut by 5 bases, the J end by 0 bases, with 14 bases between. Looked up from germline, CDR1 is SGHAT and CDR2 is FQNNGV. This CDR3 is built from 15 residues. CDR3 sequence: CASSPIRTDSYEQYF. CDR3 sequence (DNA): TGTGCCAGCAGCCCTATCCGGACGGACTCCTACGAGCAGTACTTC.

This clonotype was picked up a small number of times. The rearrangement uses TRBV20-1 and TRBJ2-5; 9 nucleotides match TRBD2. The CDR3 runs to 15 residues. Germline CDR1 DFQATT, CDR2 SNEGSKA (reference sequence). V was pared by 4 bases and J by 4 bases, with 10 bases of the junction left unmatched. CDR3 protein: CSANRGAGGPETQYF. The CDR3 DNA reads as TGCAGTGCTAATCGCGGAGCGGGAGGTCCAGAGACCCAGTACTTC.